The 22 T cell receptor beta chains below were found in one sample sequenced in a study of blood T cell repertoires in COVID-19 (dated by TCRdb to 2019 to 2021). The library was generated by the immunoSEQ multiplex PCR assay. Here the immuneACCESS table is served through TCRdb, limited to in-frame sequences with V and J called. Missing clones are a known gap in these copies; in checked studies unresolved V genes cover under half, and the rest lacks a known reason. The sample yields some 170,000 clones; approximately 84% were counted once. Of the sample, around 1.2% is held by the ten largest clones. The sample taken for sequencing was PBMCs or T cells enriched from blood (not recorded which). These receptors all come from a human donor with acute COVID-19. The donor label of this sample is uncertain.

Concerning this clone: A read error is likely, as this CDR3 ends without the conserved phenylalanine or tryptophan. CDR3 nucleotides: TGTGCCAGCAGCGGATACAGGGGACCCAACTATGGCTACACCCTC. Amino acids: CASSGYRGPNYGYTL. The J gene is TRBJ1-2, the V gene TRBV11-2, with 7 bases that match TRBD1. The CDR3 is 15 amino acids. The V and J ends lost 5 bases and 2 bases, in that order; junction bases with no gene match: 8. The germline V gene has CDR1 SGHAT and CDR2 FQNNGV.

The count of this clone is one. Here the CDR3 reads CASSTGGTAKNIQYF. The DNA for the CDR3 is TGTGCCAGCAGTACCGGGGGGACAGCCAAAAACATTCAGTACTTC. The chain has TRBV28 and TRBJ2-4; 7 nucleotides line up with TRBD2. The CDR3 is 15 amino acids. The J segment lost 0 bases and the V segment lost 5 bases, leaving 4 bases of the junction unmatched. CDR1 is MDHEN and CDR2 is SYDVKM in the germline V gene. The full variable domain, in which reference TRBV28 and TRBJ2-4 provide the parts outside the CDR3, is DVKVTQSSRYLVKRTGEKVFLECVQDMDHENMFWYRQDPGLGLRLIYFSYDVKMKEKGDIPEGYSVSREKKERFSLILESASTNQTSMYLCASSTGGTAKNIQYFGAGTRLSVL.

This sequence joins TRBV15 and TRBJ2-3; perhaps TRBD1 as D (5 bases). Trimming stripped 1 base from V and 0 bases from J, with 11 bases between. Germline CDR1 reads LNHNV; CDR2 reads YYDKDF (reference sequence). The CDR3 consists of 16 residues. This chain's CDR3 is CATSRGQSSSTDTQYF. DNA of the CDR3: TGTGCCACCAGCAGAGGACAGTCGTCTAGCACAGATACGCAGTATTTT.

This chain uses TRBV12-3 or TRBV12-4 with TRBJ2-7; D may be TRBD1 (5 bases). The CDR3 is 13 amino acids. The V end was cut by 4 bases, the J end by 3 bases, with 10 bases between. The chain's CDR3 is CASSSRQGYEQYF. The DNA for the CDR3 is TGTGCCAGCAGTTCGAGGCAGGGCTACGAGCAGTACTTC.

The CDR3 DNA follows: TGTGCCAGTAAAGCCCTGACAAGCTCCTACAATGAGCAGTTCTTC. Its protein product is CASKALTSSYNEQFF. The V and J genes are TRBV19 and TRBJ2-1; D not resolved. The germline V and J ends were trimmed by 7 bases and 0 bases, with 13 bases remaining between them. CDR3 length equals 15 residues. CDR1 is LNHDA and CDR2 is SQIVND in the germline V gene (reference sequence).

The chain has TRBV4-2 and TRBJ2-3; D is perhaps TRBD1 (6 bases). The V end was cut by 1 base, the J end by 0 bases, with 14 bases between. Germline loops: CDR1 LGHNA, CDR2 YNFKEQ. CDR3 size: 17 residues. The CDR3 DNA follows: TGTGCCAGCAGCCAAGGAATCCGGGACACAAGCACAGATACGCAGTATTTT. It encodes CASSQGIRDTSTDTQYF.

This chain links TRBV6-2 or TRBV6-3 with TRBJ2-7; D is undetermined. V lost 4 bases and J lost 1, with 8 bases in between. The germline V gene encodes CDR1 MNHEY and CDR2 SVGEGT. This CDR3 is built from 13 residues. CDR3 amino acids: CASSSSTSYEQYF. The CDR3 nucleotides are TGTGCCAGCAGTTCTAGTACTTCCTACGAGCAGTACTTC.

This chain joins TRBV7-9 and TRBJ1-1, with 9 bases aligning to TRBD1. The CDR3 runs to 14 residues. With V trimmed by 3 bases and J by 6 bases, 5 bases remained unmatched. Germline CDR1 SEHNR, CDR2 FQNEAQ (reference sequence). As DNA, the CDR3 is TGTGCCAGCAGCTTGGGGACAGGGAGACCTGAAGCTTTCTTT. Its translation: CASSLGTGRPEAFF.

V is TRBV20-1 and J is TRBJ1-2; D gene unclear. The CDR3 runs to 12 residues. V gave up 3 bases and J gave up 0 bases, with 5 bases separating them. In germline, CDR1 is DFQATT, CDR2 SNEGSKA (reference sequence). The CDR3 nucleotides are TGCAGTGCTAGTAGCCCTAACTATGGCTACACCTTC. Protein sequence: CSASSPNYGYTF.

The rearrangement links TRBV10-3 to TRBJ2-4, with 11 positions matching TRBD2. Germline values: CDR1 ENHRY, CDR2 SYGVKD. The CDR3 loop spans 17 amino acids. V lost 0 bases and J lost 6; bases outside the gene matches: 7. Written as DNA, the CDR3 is TGTGCCATCAGTGAGTCTGATAGCGGGGGGGCTGGAAACATTCAGTACTTC. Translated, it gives CAISESDSGGAGNIQYF.

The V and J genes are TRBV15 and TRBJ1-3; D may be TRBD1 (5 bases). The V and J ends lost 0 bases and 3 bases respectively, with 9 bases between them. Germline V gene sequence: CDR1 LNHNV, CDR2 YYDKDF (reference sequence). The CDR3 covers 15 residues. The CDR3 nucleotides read TGTGCCACCAGCAGAGATTCGGGGGATGGAAACACCATATATTTT. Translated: CATSRDSGDGNTIYF.

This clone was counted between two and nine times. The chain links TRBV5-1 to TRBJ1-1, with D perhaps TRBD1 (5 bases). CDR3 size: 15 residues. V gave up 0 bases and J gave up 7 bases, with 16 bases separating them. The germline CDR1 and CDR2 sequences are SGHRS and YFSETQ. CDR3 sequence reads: CASSLAGLWRGEAFF. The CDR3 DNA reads TGCGCCAGCAGCTTGGCCGGACTTTGGAGGGGTGAAGCTTTCTTT.

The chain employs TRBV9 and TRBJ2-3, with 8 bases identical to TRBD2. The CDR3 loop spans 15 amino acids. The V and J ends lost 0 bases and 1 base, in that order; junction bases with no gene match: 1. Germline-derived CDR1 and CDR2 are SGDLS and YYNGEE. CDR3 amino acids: CASSVEGLGTDTQYF. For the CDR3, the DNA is TGTGCCAGCAGCGTAGAGGGACTAGGCACAGATACGCAGTATTTT.

The CDR3 is CASSQDWSVAGTGNTIYF. CDR3 bases: TGTGCCAGCAGCCAAGACTGGTCGGTGGCGGGGACTGGAAACACCATATATTTT. The rearrangement links TRBV4-2 to TRBJ1-3; D remains unclear. Trimming left V 0 bases short and J 2 bases short, with 17 bases between. The CDR3 loop spans 18 amino acids. CDR1 LGHNA and CDR2 YNFKEQ come from the germline V gene.

CDR3 in amino acids: CASTTQANYGYTF. In nucleotides, the CDR3 is TGTGCCAGCACAACGCAGGCAAACTATGGCTACACCTTC. The V call is TRBV2, the J call TRBJ1-2; D gene ambiguous. V was pared by 7 bases and J by 2 bases, with 11 bases between. CDR1 and CDR2 from the germline V gene are SNHLY and FYNNEI. The CDR3 loop spans 13 amino acids.

The chain's CDR3 is CASSLSPASDTEAFF. CDR3 nucleotide sequence: TGTGCCAGCAGTTTATCTCCGGCTAGTGACACTGAAGCTTTCTTT. This sequence joins TRBV27 and TRBJ1-1; unclear D gene. Between the trimmed V and J ends, which lost 0 bases and 3 bases, there was a span of 11 bases. CDR1 and CDR2 from the germline V gene are MNHEY and SMNVEV (reference sequence). The CDR3 sequence is 15 residues long.

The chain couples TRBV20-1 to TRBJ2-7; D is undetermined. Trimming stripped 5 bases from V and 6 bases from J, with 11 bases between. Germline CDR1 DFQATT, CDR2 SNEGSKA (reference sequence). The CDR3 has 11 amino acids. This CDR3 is CSAPSVSEQYF. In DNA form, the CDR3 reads TGCAGTGCTCCGTCGGTTAGCGAGCAGTACTTC.

CDR3 sequence (DNA): TGTGCTAGTGGTTCCGTAACTAGCGGGGGGGTCAAAAACATTCAGTACTTC. This codes for CASGSVTSGGVKNIQYF. The rearrangement uses TRBV12-5 and TRBJ2-4, with 13 bases aligning to TRBD2. The CDR3 spans 17 residues. Germline V gives CDR1 LGHNT, CDR2 FRNRAP. Unmatched junction bases numbered 6, after V lost 4 bases and J lost 3 bases.

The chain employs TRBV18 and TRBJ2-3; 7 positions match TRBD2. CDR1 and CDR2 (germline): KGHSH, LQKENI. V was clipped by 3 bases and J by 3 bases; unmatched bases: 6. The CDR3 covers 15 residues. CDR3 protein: CASSPPGLRTDTQYF. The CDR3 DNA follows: TGTGCCAGCTCACCGCCGGGACTACGGACAGATACGCAGTATTTT. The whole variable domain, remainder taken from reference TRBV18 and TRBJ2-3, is NAGVMQNPRHLVRRRGQEARLRCSPMKGHSHVYWYRQLPEEGLKFMVYLQKENIIDESGMPKERFSAEFPKEGPSILRIQQVVRGDSAAYFCASSPPGLRTDTQYFGPGTRLTVL.

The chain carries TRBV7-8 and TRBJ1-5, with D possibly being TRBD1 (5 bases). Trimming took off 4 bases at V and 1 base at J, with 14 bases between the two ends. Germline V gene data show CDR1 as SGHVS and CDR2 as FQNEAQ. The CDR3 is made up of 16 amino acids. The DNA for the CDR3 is TGTGCCAGCAGCTGGTTAGGGGCAGAAAGCAATCAGCCCCAGCATTTT. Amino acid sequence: CASSWLGAESNQPQHF.

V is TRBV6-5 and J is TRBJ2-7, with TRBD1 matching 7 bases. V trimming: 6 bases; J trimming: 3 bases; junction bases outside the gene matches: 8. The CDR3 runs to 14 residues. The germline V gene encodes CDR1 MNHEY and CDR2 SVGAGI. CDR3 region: CASRQGQLNYEQYF. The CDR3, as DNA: TGTGCCAGCAGACAGGGACAGCTTAACTACGAGCAGTACTTC.

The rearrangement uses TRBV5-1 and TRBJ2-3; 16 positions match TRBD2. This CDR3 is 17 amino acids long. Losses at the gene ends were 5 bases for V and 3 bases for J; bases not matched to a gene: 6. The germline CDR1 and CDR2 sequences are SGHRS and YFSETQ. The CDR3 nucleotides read TGCGCCAGCAGGCCCGGGACTAGCGGGGGGGCTACAGATACGCAGTATTTT. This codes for CASRPGTSGGATDTQYF. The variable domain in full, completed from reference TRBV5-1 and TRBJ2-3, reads KAGVTQTPRYLIKTRGQQVTLSCSPISGHRSVSWYQQTPGQGLQFLFEYFSETQRNKGNFPGRFSGRQFSNSRSEMNVSTLELGDSALYLCASRPGTSGGATDTQYFGPGTRLTVL.